Sequencing of this TCR beta chain was carried out in a study of blood T cells in healthy people across ages. Between the trimmed V and J ends, which lost 6 bases and 0 bases, there was a span of 21 bases. This CDR3 has 18 amino acids. Germline-derived CDR1 and CDR2 are SNHLY and FYNNEI. Sample-barcoded 5' priming and a J-beta primer mix drove a second PCR of roughly 6 to 12 cycles. Researchers report that a template-switch adaptor with 12 random nucleotides tagged each cDNA molecule. TCRdb reanalysed the 5' RACE reads using MiXCR and keeps one entry per CDR3 protein. The sample carries 1.5 million or so distinct CDR3 sequences, around 42% recorded once. Roughly 10 milliliters was the volume of peripheral blood drawn from each donor. This clonotype was counted only a few times.

Source material: blood. V is TRBV2 and J is TRBJ1-5, with a weak D call TRBD1 (5 bases). This sequence was found in a woman in her late teens or twenties in good health. CDR3 sequence: CASSKAVTDPNSNQPQHF. Written as DNA, the CDR3 is TGTGCCAGCAGCAAAGCAGTGACAGACCCTAATAGCAATCAGCCCCAGCATTTT.